This T cell receptor (beta chain) was captured in a study of cytomegalovirus exposure and HLA in healthy donors. Study-level results: A highly shared variant cluster was judged a likely technical artifact.

CDR1 is LNHDA and CDR2 is SQIVND in the germline V gene (reference sequence). V gave up 6 bases and J gave up 5 bases, with 7 bases separating them. The CDR3 spans 11 residues. PCR amplification relied on 60 Vbeta primers (plus 13 Jbeta primers). Profiling relied on immunoSEQ multiplex PCR, and the TCRdb table lists in-frame clones only, not all of them. Seen here are around 150,000 clones, around 72% observed once, and the top ten hold roughly 1.5%. A few counts support this clone. Its specificity is not known. Distinct nucleotide sequences in the sample also encode this CDR3. This receptor was taken from a man aged 50-59 years in good health and CMV-seronegative. The chain couples TRBV19 to TRBJ1-1, with D possibly matching TRBD1 (6 bases). Material for sequencing was PBMCs. CDR3 DNA sequence: TGTGCCAGTAGGGACAGAACTGAAGCTTTCTTT. It yields the protein CASRDRTEAFF.